Listed here is a single T cell receptor beta chain. Its antigen is as yet unknown. The data originate from a study of T-cell reconstitution after alpha-beta-depleted transplantation in children. CDR1 is SQVTM and CDR2 is ANQGSEA in the germline V gene. The V and J ends lost 5 bases and 4 bases respectively, with 15 bases between them. The CDR3 runs 13 residues. Study-wide results and limits: There were reportedly several hundred expanded graft clones from which alpha-beta T cells came about two months after transplant. At the one-year point after transplant, T-cell counts and TCRbeta diversity were found to come mostly from T cells that had been newly produced.

As it was prepared, the TCRbeta library received unique molecular identifiers. TCRdb re-called the PCR reads through MiXCR, storing one row per CDR3 protein. The data show about 470,000 distinct CDR3 sequences, 43% seen once. The sequences come from PBMCs, collected before TCRalphabeta/CD19-depleted stem cell transplant. The V call is TRBV29-1, the J call TRBJ2-7; D gene uncertain. The source is a girl aged 2-9 years with aplastic anemia, due to receive a stem cell transplant. CDR3 bases: TGCAGCGTTAAACCTGGCGGCAGTTACGAGCAGTACTTC. Translating it yields CSVKPGGSYEQYF.